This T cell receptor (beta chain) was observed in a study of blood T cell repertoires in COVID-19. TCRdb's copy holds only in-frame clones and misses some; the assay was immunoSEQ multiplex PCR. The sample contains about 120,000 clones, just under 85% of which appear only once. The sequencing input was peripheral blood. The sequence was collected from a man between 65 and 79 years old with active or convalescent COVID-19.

CDR3 bases: TGTGCCAGCAGCTTAGTTCAGGGATTCGGCTACACCTTC. Translation gives CASSLVQGFGYTF. The rearrangement uses TRBV11-2 and TRBJ1-2, with a possible D match to TRBD1 (5 bases). Germline CDR1 and CDR2: SGHAT and FQNNGV. This CDR3 region has 13 residues. V shed 1 base and J shed 8 bases, with 11 bases lying between them.